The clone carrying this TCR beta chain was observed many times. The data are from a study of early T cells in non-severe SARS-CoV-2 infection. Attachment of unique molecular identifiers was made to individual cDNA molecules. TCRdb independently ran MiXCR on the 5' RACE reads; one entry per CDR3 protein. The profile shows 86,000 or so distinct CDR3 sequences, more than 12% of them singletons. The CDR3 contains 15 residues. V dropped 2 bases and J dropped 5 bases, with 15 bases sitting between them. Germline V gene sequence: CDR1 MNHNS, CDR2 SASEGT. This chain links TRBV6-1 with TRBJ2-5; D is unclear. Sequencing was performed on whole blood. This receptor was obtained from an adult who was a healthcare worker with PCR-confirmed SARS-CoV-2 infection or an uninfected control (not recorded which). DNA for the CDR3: TGTGCCAGCAGTGAACTTAGGACGGAGACGGAGACCCAGTACTTC. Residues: CASSELRTETETQYF.